This T cell receptor (beta chain) was retrieved from a study of T cell responses to AZD1222 COVID-19 vaccine. Overall study: Doses given second, at about 4 or about 12 weeks, were pooled.

Findings of the study overall: The number of AZD1222 recipients seropositive at baseline was only 5 to 7. White British ancestry dominated among donors, who included more females, and clonal diversity was possibly underestimated.

TCRdb's table, derived via immunoSEQ multiplex PCR, lists solely in-frame clones and lacks some. This table holds 130,000 or so clones, around 94% found once. With 8 bases removed from V and 7 bases from J, the gap between germline ends came to 15 bases. Germline V lookup: CDR1 ENHRY, CDR2 SYGVKD. The CDR3 contains 13 residues. In regard to this clone: The antigen is unknown.

The J gene is TRBJ2-1, the V gene TRBV10-3; no clear D. This clonotype originated in an adult in good health. Material: peripheral blood, obtained on day 0 of AZD1222 vaccination. This CDR3 is CAIGRPPGNEQFF. The CDR3 nucleotides read TGTGCCATCGGGCGGCCCCCTGGGAATGAGCAGTTCTTC.